One sample yielded the 10 T cell receptor beta chains listed below, sequenced in a study of control samples from healthy donors and cancer patients. Clones were read by immunoSEQ multiplex PCR, and TCRdb kept only the in-frame ones, dropping some. Of approximately 66,000 clones in the sample, about 90% were seen once. Sample: PBMCs. The receptor set was obtained from a man aged 55-75 years with colorectal cancer.

The rearrangement links TRBV5-5 to TRBJ1-2; possibly TRBD1 for D (6 bases). V dropped 2 bases and J dropped 8 bases, with 16 bases sitting between them. Germline lookup yields CDR1 SGHKS and CDR2 YYEKEE (reference sequence). The CDR3 covers 14 residues. The CDR3 DNA follows: TGTGCCAGCAGCTTATTGGGGGGGCCCGTGGGCTACACCTTC. It translates to CASSLLGGPVGYTF.

This chain connects TRBV5-1 to TRBJ1-6; possible D gene TRBD1, 5 bases. The CDR3 is made up of 16 amino acids. Per germline, CDR1 SGHRS and CDR2 YFSETQ. V was shortened by 3 bases and J by 10 bases, with 20 bases between the two germline ends. The CDR3: CASSSQPGTQGSPLHF. Written as DNA, the CDR3 is TGCGCCAGCAGCTCGCAACCCGGGACGCAAGGCTCACCCCTCCACTTT.

The rearrangement uses TRBV13 and TRBJ2-7; D possibly corresponds to TRBD2 (6 bases). V was cut by 7 bases and J by 3 bases, with 16 bases left in between. This CDR3 is 14 amino acids long. The germline CDR1 and CDR2 sequences are PRHDT and FYEKMQ (reference sequence). The CDR3 nucleotides read TGTGCCAGCACCTCCGGCGGGGTTAGCTACGAGCAGTACTTC. Translation gives CASTSGGVSYEQYF.

The gene calls are TRBV7-9 and TRBJ1-1, with D hard to call. The CDR3 has 14 amino acids. In germline, CDR1 is SEHNR, CDR2 FQNEAQ (reference sequence). V gave up 2 bases and J gave up 0 bases, with 7 bases separating them. The CDR3 region is CASSLMRVNTEAFF. In DNA form, the CDR3 reads TGTGCCAGCAGCTTAATGAGGGTGAACACTGAAGCTTTCTTT.

The gene calls are TRBV3-1 (or the pseudogene TRBV3-2) and TRBJ2-7; the match to TRBD1 covers 10 bases. CDR3 size: 15 residues. The germline V gene has CDR1 LGHDT and CDR2 YNNKEL (reference sequence). V lost 4 bases and J lost 2; bases outside the gene matches: 5. The CDR3 here is CASSRAGQGTYEQYF. CDR3 nucleotides: TGTGCCAGCAGCCGGGCGGGACAGGGGACCTACGAGCAGTACTTC.

This rearrangement joins TRBV11-3 to TRBJ1-1; D is perhaps TRBD1 (5 bases). Trimming stripped 0 bases from V and 13 bases from J, with 9 bases between. The germline V gene has CDR1 SGHNT and CDR2 YENEEA. The CDR3 has 11 residues. The CDR3 DNA reads as TGTGCCAGCAGCTTAGATCGCAGGGTTTTCTTT. This translates into CASSLDRRVFF.

The chain uses TRBV20-1 and TRBJ1-2; D unresolved. The CDR3 is 11 residues long. Germline assignment: CDR1 DFQATT and CDR2 SNEGSKA (reference sequence). The V end lost 6 bases, the J end lost 3 bases, and 8 bases lay between the germline ends. CDR3 sequence (DNA): TGCAGTGCCACTGTTGACTATGGCTACACCTTC. Translated: CSATVDYGYTF.

This clone appeared once. The chain couples TRBV11-3 to TRBJ1-2; TRBD1 aligns across 9 bases. The CDR3 totals 15 residues. V dropped 2 bases and J dropped 7; count of bases not matched to a gene: 8. CDR1 and CDR2 from the germline V gene are SGHNT and YENEEA. Here the CDR3 reads CASSLFPGQGGGYTF. The CDR3 nucleotides are TGTGCCAGCAGCTTATTTCCGGGACAGGGAGGTGGCTACACCTTC.

The chain carries TRBV15 and TRBJ2-7, with 9 bases fitting TRBD1. V lost 0 bases to trimming and J lost 2 bases; unmatched junction nucleotides: 2. The germline CDR1 and CDR2 sequences are LNHNV and YYDKDF (reference sequence). This CDR3 region has 15 residues. The CDR3 nucleotides are TGTGCCACCAGCAGAGAGGGACAGGGAACCTACGAGCAGTACTTC. It codes for CATSREGQGTYEQYF.

The rearrangement joins TRBV21-1 to TRBJ1-5. TRBV21-1 is reported as a pseudogene. CDR3 length: 11 residues. CDR3 sequence: CASRNNQPQHF. The CDR3 DNA sequence: TGTGCCAGCAGAAATAATCAGCCCCAGCATTTT.